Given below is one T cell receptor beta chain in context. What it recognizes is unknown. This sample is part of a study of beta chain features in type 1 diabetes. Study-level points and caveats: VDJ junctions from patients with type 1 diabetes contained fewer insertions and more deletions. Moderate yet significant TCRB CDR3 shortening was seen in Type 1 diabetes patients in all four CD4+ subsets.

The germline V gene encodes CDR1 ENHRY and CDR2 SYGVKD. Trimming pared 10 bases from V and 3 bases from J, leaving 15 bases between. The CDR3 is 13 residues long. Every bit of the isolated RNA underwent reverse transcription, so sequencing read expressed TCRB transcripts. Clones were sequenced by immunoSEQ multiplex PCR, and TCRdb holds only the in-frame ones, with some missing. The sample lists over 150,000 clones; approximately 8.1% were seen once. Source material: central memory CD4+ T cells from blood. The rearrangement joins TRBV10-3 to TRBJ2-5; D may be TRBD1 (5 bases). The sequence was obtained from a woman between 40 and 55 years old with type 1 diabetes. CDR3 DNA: TGTGCCACCCGCCGGACACCTGAAGAGACCCAGTACTTC. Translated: CATRRTPEETQYF.